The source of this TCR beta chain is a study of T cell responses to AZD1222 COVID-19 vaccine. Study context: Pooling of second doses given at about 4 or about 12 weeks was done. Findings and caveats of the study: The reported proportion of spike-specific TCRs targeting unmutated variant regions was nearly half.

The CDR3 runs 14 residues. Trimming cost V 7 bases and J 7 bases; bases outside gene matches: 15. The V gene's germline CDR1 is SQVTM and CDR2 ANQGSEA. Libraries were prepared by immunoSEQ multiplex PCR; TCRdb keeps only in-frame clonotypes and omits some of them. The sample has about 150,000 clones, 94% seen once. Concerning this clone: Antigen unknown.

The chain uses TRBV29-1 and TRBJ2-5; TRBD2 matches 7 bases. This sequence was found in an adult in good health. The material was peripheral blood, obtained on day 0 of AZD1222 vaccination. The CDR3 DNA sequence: TGCAGCGCCTTCGGGGACGGGAGGTTGTGGACCCAGTACTTC. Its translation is CSAFGDGRLWTQYF.